This T cell receptor beta chain was recovered during a study of Graves' ophthalmopathy and Graves' hyperthyroidism. Study-level points and caveats: Blood samples also showed most expanded thyroid clonotypes exceeding 0.001 frequency.

Amplified TCR beta CDR3 regions were obtained using RNA transcripts as template. Second-round multiplex PCR came after first-round RT-PCR with HTBI primers. Each CDR3 protein gets one entry after TCRdb re-called the multiplex PCR reads with MiXCR. The sample has more than 550,000 distinct CDR3 sequences, over 40% seen once. CDR3 length: 13 amino acids. In germline, CDR1 is SEHNR, CDR2 FQNEAQ (reference sequence). The junction had 5 bases not matched to a gene; V was cut back by 4 bases and J by 6 bases. Reliance was placed on clinical symptoms, serum thyroxine, TRAb, thyroid ultrasound and orbital computed tomography for diagnosis. This clonotype came up many times. The antigen is undetermined.

The rearrangement uses TRBV7-9 and TRBJ2-5; TRBD1 agrees at 7 bases. The clonotype comes from an adult man with Graves' ophthalmopathy. The sample was peripheral blood. For the CDR3, the DNA is TGTGCCAGCAGCTACAGGGGTGGAAAGACCCAGTACTTC. Translation gives CASSYRGGKTQYF.